The 8 T cell receptor beta chains in this list originate from one sample, sequenced in a study of T-cell memory formation after mild COVID-19. Each CDR3 protein gets one entry after TCRdb re-called the 5' RACE reads with MiXCR. The repertoire has tens of thousands of distinct CDR3 sequences, around 6.3% of them found once; the top ten carry about 0.8%. Specimen: PBMCs or a T cell subset sorted from them (not recorded which). The receptors were gathered from an adult who had mild COVID-19 (a few samples of this study predate the infection). Cell type and time point are not known.

The chain couples TRBV18 to TRBJ1-1; D might be TRBD1 (6 bases). This CDR3 comprises 17 residues. With 1 base removed from V and 4 bases from J, the gap between germline ends came to 19 bases. Germline loops: CDR1 KGHSH, CDR2 LQKENI. CDR3 sequence reads: CASSPQQGGSAVTEAFF. As DNA, the CDR3 is TGTGCCAGCTCACCACAACAGGGAGGGTCTGCAGTCACTGAAGCTTTCTTT.

In its sample, this clonotype was seen many times. The chain is built from TRBV7-9 and TRBJ1-1; unclear D gene. This CDR3 region has 14 residues. Germline V CDR1 and CDR2: SEHNR, FQNEAQ (reference sequence). V shed 5 bases and J shed 0 bases, with 10 bases lying between them. DNA of the CDR3: TGTGCCAGCAGCACACGAGCGGTGAACACTGAAGCTTTCTTT. It specifies CASSTRAVNTEAFF.

This clonotype appeared a few times. This chain joins TRBV5-1 and TRBJ1-1, with TRBD1 as a possible D gene (5 bases). Germline loops: CDR1 SGHRS, CDR2 YFSETQ. This CDR3 spans 15 amino acids. The germline V and J ends were trimmed by 1 base and 2 bases, with 12 bases remaining between them. The CDR3 nucleotides are TGCGCCAGCAGCTTGTTATCAGGGCAAAACACTGAAGCTTTCTTT. It specifies CASSLLSGQNTEAFF.

This clonotype has only one observation. A much bigger clone sits one base away, suggesting this may be a read error. The rearrangement links TRBV18 to TRBJ1-6, with 10 positions matching TRBD1. Germline V gene sequence: CDR1 KGHSH, CDR2 LQKENI. Trimming removed 4 bases from V and 11 bases from J; junction bases left unmatched: 11. The CDR3 runs 16 residues. The CDR3 nucleotides are TGTGCCAGCTCACACCGCCCGGGACAGGGGAATACACCCCTCCACTTT. Amino acid sequence: CASSHRPGQGNTPLHF.

This clonotype was counted at least ten times. The V gene is TRBV5-8, the J gene TRBJ1-2; D unclear. V gave up 0 bases and J gave up 1 base, with 10 bases separating them. CDR1 and CDR2 (germline): SGHTS, YDEGEE. The CDR3 covers 15 residues. The CDR3 DNA sequence: TGTGCCAGCAGCTTGGGGGTCAGCCGTAACTATGGCTACACCTTC. It is translated as CASSLGVSRNYGYTF.

The table lists this clonotype with many counts. The V call is TRBV11-2, the J call TRBJ2-7; 7 nucleotides agree with TRBD1. The germline CDR1 and CDR2 sequences are SGHAT and FQNNGV. The CDR3 is made up of 18 amino acids. The trim removed 1 base at V and 4 bases at J, leaving 16 bases unmatched. CDR3 DNA: TGTGCCAGCAGCTTAGGGGGCTCGGACAGGAGAACTTATTACGAGCAGTACTTC. This encodes CASSLGGSDRRTYYEQYF.

This clonotype was recorded a few times. The chain combines TRBV4-2 with TRBJ2-5; TRBD1 or TRBD2 may be the D gene (5 bases each). Germline assignment: CDR1 LGHNA and CDR2 YNFKEQ. The V end was cut by 4 bases, the J end by 3 bases, with 9 bases between. CDR3 length: 13 residues. CDR3 in amino acids: CASSRGSKETQYF. Written as DNA, the CDR3 is TGTGCCAGCAGCCGGGGGAGTAAAGAGACCCAGTACTTC.

This clonotype came up many times. This chain uses TRBV24-1 with TRBJ2-1; 13 bases are a match to TRBD2. Germline CDR1 is KGHDR and CDR2 is SFDVKD. J lost 8 bases, V lost 4 bases, and 4 bases had no gene match. This CDR3 comprises 15 residues. DNA for the CDR3: TGTGCCACCAGTGACCGGGGACTAGCGGGGTATGAGCAGTTCTTC. This translates into CATSDRGLAGYEQFF.